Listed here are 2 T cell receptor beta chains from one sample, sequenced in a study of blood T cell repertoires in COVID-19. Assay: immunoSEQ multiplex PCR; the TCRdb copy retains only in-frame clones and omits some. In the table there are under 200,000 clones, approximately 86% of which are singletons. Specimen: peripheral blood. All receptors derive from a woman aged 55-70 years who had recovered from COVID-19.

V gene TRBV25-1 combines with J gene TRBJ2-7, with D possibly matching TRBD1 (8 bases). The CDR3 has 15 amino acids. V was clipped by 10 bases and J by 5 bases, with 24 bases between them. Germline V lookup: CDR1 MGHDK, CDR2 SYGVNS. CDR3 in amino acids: CATLQGGAQGDEQYF. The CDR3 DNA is TGTGCCACCCTACAGGGGGGGGCTCAGGGTGACGAGCAGTACTTC.

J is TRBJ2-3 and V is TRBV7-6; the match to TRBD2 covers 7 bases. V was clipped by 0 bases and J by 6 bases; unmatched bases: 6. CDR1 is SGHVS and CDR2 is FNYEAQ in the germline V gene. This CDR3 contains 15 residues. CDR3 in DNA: TGTGCCAGCAGCTTAGCGGGCGGGGGTCTCGATACGCAGTATTTT. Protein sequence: CASSLAGGGLDTQYF.